The 15 T cell receptor beta chains below were found in one sample sequenced in a study of blood T cell repertoires in COVID-19. Method: immunoSEQ multiplex PCR; TCRdb's copy keeps in-frame clones and lacks some. Counted here are approximately 110,000 clones, 82% occurring once; the ten biggest clones make up roughly 7.7%. Sequencing used peripheral blood. The receptors stem from a man in his sixties or seventies with acute or convalescent COVID-19.

The chain recombines TRBV29-1 with TRBJ2-7; D may be TRBD1 (6 bases). CDR3 size: 13 residues. Germline V gene sequence: CDR1 SQVTM, CDR2 ANQGSEA. V was pared by 4 bases and J by 1 base, with 11 bases between. The CDR3 spells CSVGRGGSYEQYF. As DNA, the CDR3 is TGCAGCGTTGGGCGAGGGGGATCCTACGAGCAGTACTTC.

The chain recombines TRBV19 with TRBJ1-5; D unresolved. The CDR3 totals 13 residues. CDR1 is LNHDA, CDR2 SQIVND, per germline (reference sequence). V was shortened by 3 bases and J by 4 bases, with 7 bases between the two germline ends. For the CDR3, the DNA is TGTGCCAGTAGTATGTCGCTAAATCAGCCCCAGCATTTT. This translates into CASSMSLNQPQHF.

The chain couples TRBV3-1 (or the pseudogene TRBV3-2) to TRBJ1-6; 9 positions agree with TRBD1. The germline CDR1 and CDR2 sequences are LGHDT and YNNKEL (reference sequence). V lost 2 bases and J lost 7; bases outside the gene matches: 3. This CDR3 spans 15 amino acids. In DNA form, the CDR3 reads TGTGCCAGCAGCCAACGGGACAGGGAAAATTCACCCCTCCACTTT. It encodes CASSQRDRENSPLHF.

The chain carries TRBV30 and TRBJ2-3; 8 bases agree with TRBD2. Germline assignment: CDR1 GTSNPN and CDR2 SVGIG (reference sequence). V was clipped by 8 bases and J by 3 bases; unmatched bases: 16. The CDR3 is made up of 16 amino acids. CDR3 amino acids: CAVGLRAGGATDTQYF. The CDR3 DNA is TGTGCCGTTGGGCTGAGGGCGGGAGGAGCGACAGATACGCAGTATTTT.

The chain joins TRBV28 to TRBJ1-4; D might be TRBD1 (6 bases). CDR1 and CDR2 (germline): MDHEN, SYDVKM. V lost 8 bases, J lost 8 bases, and 15 bases lay in between. The CDR3 has 13 residues. CDR3 protein: CASAGAGVEKLFF. CDR3 bases: TGTGCCAGCGCCGGGGCAGGGGTGGAAAAACTGTTTTTT.

V and J are TRBV14 and TRBJ2-7; 9 nucleotides agree with TRBD1. The CDR3 is 15 residues long. CDR1 is SGHDN, CDR2 FVKESK, per germline. The trim removed 2 bases at V and 6 bases at J, leaving 8 bases unmatched. The CDR3 here is CASSQNRGQSVEQYF. CDR3 DNA: TGTGCCAGCAGCCAAAACAGGGGGCAGTCGGTCGAGCAGTACTTC.

The chain uses TRBV2 and TRBJ1-5, with 9 bases that match TRBD1. The V gene end was trimmed by 8 bases and the J gene end by 4 bases; junction bases not matched to a gene: 9. The length of the CDR3 is 15 residues. Germline V gene lookup returns CDR1 SNHLY and CDR2 FYNNEI. The CDR3 is CASGGTGLYNQPQHF. DNA for the CDR3: TGTGCCAGCGGGGGGACAGGGTTATATAATCAGCCCCAGCATTTT.

The V and J genes are TRBV7-8 and TRBJ1-6; 9 nucleotides agree with TRBD1. J gave up 8 bases and V 5 bases, and 16 bases lay outside the gene matches. The V gene's germline CDR1 is SGHVS and CDR2 FQNEAQ. The CDR3 consists of 18 residues. This CDR3 reads CASSLRPGTGTHDSPLHF. The CDR3 nucleotides are TGTGCCAGCAGCCTACGTCCCGGGACAGGGACTCACGATTCACCCCTCCACTTT.

This rearrangement joins TRBV5-6 to TRBJ2-7, with D possibly matching TRBD2 (6 bases). This CDR3 has 15 amino acids. V lost 1 base and J 5 bases, leaving 16 bases between the germline ends. CDR1 is SGHDT, CDR2 YYEEEE, per germline. CDR3 DNA sequence: TGTGCCAGCAGCTTGATGTCGGGGGATCGGGACGAGCAGTACTTC. This sequence encodes CASSLMSGDRDEQYF.

The chain is built from TRBV24-1 and TRBJ2-1; unclear D gene. V lost 4 bases and J 0 bases, leaving 6 bases between the germline ends. The V gene's germline CDR1 is KGHDR and CDR2 SFDVKD. The CDR3 contains 14 residues. DNA of the CDR3: TGTGCCACCAGTGACGTAGTCTCCTACAATGAGCAGTTCTTC. Translation: CATSDVVSYNEQFF.

The chain employs TRBV5-1 and TRBJ2-2; possibly TRBD2 for D (6 bases). Trimming stripped 2 bases from V and 3 bases from J, with 11 bases between. This CDR3 region has 15 residues. CDR1 and CDR2 (germline): SGHRS, YFSETQ. The CDR3: CASSFTGADTGELFF. CDR3 DNA: TGCGCCAGCAGCTTTACGGGAGCCGACACCGGGGAGCTGTTTTTT.

The J gene is TRBJ2-7, the V gene TRBV6-5; D is possibly TRBD1 (6 bases). This CDR3 has 14 residues. The germline V gene encodes CDR1 MNHEY and CDR2 SVGAGI. The V gene lost 6 bases and the J gene lost 2 bases, with 14 bases spanning the gap. The CDR3 is CASRRTALAYEQYF. CDR3 DNA sequence: TGTGCCAGCAGGAGGACAGCACTTGCCTACGAGCAGTACTTC.

V gene TRBV6-5 combines with J gene TRBJ2-3, with 8 bases aligning to TRBD2. J gave up 5 bases and V 7 bases, and 8 bases lay outside the gene matches. Germline CDR1 MNHEY, CDR2 SVGAGI. The CDR3 is made up of 14 amino acids. CDR3 bases: TGTGCCAGCACGAAGCGGGGGTCTGGAGATACGCAGTATTTT. Its protein is CASTKRGSGDTQYF.

This chain connects TRBV4-2 to TRBJ2-1; 9 bases are shared with TRBD2. Trimming at V came to 3 bases and at J to 6 bases, leaving 12 bases not matched to a gene. Germline V gene sequence: CDR1 LGHNA, CDR2 YNFKEQ. The CDR3 is 17 residues long. This chain's CDR3 is CASSQSIAGATVNEQFF. The CDR3, as DNA: TGTGCCAGCAGCCAGTCGATAGCGGGGGCAACCGTCAATGAGCAGTTCTTC.

The chain uses TRBV28 and TRBJ1-2, with 11 bases matching TRBD1. V lost 4 bases and J lost 7; bases outside the gene matches: 11. CDR1 MDHEN and CDR2 SYDVKM come from the germline V gene. The CDR3 sequence is 16 residues long. The CDR3 loop is CASSSLAGQGATGYTF. The CDR3 DNA follows: TGTGCCAGCAGTTCCCTCGCCGGACAGGGGGCAACTGGCTACACCTTC.